A single T cell receptor beta chain is shown here with its context. Its target is not known. Time point denoted: after preoperative PTX-NDP chemotherapy. Patients received paclitaxel-nedaplatin as preoperative chemotherapy before surgery. TCRdb used MiXCR to reprocess the PCR reads, holding one entry per CDR3 protein. The sample has 30,000 to 35,000 distinct CDR3 sequences; around half are singletons. The entry originates in a study of esophageal squamous cell carcinoma under preoperative chemotherapy. About the research overall: Both tumor-infiltrating lymphocytes and peripheral blood T cells were profiled.

General observations from the study: Clonal contraction, more than amplification, hit abundant clones after paclitaxel-nedaplatin. After treatment, tumor-infiltrating lymphocytes apparently came partly from blood T cells.

Germline V gives CDR1 SGHNT, CDR2 YENEEA. The CDR3 contains 15 residues. The clonotype comes from a human donor with esophageal squamous cell carcinoma. The donor label of this sample is uncertain. The specimen was obtained from a patient given preoperative chemotherapy. This sequence joins TRBV11-3 and TRBJ2-5; TRBD1 matches at 8 bases. Matching the DNA end better, TRBJ2-1 makes the J call doubtful. DNA of the CDR3: TGTGCCAGCAGCTTAGTGGGACAGGTTTACAATGAGCAGTTCTTC. As protein: CASSLVGQVYNEQFF.